This T cell receptor beta chain was profiled in a study of T cell repertoires in cytomegalovirus infection. Study context: It can be stated that public TCR beta signatures indicated CMV infection as well as a matching HLA type. Study-wide points: Cumulative public TCR beta family frequency identified CMV carriers with the relevant HLA. Dominating the ex vivo response were TCR beta clonotypes that were CMV-specific and HLA-C-restricted.

The V and J ends lost 5 bases and 0 bases respectively, with 15 bases between them. The CDR3 is made up of 16 amino acids. Germline lookup yields CDR1 SEHNR and CDR2 FQNEAQ (reference sequence). This clonotype was observed a handful of times. Its antigen is currently unknown. TCRdb reprocessed the reads via MiXCR and lists one record per CDR3 protein. The sample holds about 770,000 distinct CDR3 sequences, almost 30% seen once. This TCR derives from a human donor in good health (CMV status not recorded). Some clones in this sample may be carry-over from other donors' samples. Sequenced material: cultured CD8+ T cells from PBMCs, taken from culture after CMV antigen stimulation. This sequence joins TRBV7-9 and TRBJ2-3, with a tentative D call TRBD2 (5 bases). This CDR3 reads CASSASLERSTDTQYF. The DNA of the CDR3 is TGTGCCAGCAGCGCCTCTCTTGAGCGGAGCACAGATACGCAGTATTTT.